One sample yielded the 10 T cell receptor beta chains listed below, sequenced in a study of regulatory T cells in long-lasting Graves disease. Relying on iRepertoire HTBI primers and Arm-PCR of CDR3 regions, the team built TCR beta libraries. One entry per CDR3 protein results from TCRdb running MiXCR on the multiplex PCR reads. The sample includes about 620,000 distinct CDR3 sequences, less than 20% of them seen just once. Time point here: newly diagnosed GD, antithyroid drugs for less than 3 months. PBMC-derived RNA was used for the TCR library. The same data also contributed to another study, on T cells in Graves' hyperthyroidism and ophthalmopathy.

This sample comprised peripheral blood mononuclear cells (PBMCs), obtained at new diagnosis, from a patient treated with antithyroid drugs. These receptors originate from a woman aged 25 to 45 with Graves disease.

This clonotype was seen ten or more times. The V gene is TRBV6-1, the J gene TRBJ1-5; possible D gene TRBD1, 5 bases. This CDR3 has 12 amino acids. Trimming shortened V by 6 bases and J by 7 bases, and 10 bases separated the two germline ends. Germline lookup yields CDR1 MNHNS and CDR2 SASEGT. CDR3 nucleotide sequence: TGTGCCAGCAGAGGGGTCTCGCAGCCCCAGCATTTT. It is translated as CASRGVSQPQHF.

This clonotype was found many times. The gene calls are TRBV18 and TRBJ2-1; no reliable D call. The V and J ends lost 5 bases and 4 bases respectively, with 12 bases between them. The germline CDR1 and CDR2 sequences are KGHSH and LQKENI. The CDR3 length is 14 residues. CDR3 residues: CASSDMTRYNEQFF. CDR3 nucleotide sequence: TGTGCCAGCTCAGACATGACACGATACAATGAGCAGTTCTTC. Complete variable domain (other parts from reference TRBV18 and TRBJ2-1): NAGVMQNPRHLVRRRGQEARLRCSPMKGHSHVYWYRQLPEEGLKFMVYLQKENIIDESGMPKERFSAEFPKEGPSILRIQQVVRGDSAAYFCASSDMTRYNEQFFGPGTRLTVL.

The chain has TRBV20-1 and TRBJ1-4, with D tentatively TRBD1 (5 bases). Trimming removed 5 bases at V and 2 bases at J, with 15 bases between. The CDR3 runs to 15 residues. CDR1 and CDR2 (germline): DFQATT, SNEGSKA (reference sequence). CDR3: CSAPLGGSTNEKLFF. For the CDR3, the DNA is TGCAGTGCTCCGCTTGGGGGGTCGACTAATGAAAAACTGTTTTTT.

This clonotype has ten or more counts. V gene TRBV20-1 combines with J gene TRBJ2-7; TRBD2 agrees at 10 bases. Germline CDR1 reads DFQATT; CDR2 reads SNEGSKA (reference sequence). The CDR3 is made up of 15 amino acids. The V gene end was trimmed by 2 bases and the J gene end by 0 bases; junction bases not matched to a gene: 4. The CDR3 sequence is CSARSRTSGSYEQYF. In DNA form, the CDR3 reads TGCAGTGCTAGAAGTCGGACTAGCGGCTCCTACGAGCAGTACTTC.

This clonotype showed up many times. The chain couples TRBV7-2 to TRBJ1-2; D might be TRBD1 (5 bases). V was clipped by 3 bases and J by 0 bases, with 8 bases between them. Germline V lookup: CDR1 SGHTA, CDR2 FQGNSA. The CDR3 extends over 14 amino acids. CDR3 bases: TGTGCCAGCAGCTTCAGCAGGGCTAACTATGGCTACACCTTC. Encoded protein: CASSFSRANYGYTF.

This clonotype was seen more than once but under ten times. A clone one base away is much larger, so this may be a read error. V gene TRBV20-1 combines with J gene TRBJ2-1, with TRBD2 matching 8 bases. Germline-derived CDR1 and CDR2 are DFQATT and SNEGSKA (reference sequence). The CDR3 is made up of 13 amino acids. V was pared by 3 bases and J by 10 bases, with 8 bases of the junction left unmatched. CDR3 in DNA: TGCAGTGCTAGCCGGCTAGCGGGCTACGAGCAGTTCTTC. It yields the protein CSASRLAGYEQFF.

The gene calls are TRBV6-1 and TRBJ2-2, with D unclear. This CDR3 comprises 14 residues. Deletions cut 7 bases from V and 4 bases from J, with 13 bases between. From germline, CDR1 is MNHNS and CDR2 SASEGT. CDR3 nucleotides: TGTGCCAGCACCCCTGGTGGGCTCACCGGGGAGCTGTTTTTT. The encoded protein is CASTPGGLTGELFF.

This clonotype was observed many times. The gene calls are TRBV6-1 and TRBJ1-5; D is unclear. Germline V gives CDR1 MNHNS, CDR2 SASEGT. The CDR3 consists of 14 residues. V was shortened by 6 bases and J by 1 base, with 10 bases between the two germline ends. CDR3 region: CASRPTGSNQPQHF. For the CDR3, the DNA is TGTGCCAGCAGGCCAACGGGGAGCAATCAGCCCCAGCATTTT.

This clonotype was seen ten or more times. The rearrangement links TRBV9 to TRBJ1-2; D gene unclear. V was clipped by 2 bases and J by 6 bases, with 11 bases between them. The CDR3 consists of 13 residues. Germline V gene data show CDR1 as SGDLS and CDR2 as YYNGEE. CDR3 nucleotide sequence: TGTGCCAGCAGCGTTCCGGGGAGGGATGGCTACACCTTC. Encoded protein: CASSVPGRDGYTF.

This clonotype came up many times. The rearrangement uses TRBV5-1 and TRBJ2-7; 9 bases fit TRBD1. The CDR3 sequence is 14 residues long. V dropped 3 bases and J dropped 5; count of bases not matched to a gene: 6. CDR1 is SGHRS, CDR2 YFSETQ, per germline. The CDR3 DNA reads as TGCGCCAGCAGCTCCGGGACAGGGACGCACGAGCAGTACTTC. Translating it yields CASSSGTGTHEQYF.